What follows describes a single TCR beta chain. V was trimmed by 6 bases and J by 0 bases, leaving 12 bases between them. Germline V gene lookup returns CDR1 LNHNV and CDR2 YYDKDF (reference sequence). CDR3 size: 14 residues. The assay was immunoSEQ multiplex PCR, and TCRdb's table has in-frame clones only and misses some. Altogether 200,000 to 250,000 clones are present, around nine tenths being singletons, with the ten largest covering about an eighth. These data come from a study of blood T cell repertoires in COVID-19. Study background: Samples came from the United States, Italy and Spain, spanning acute and convalescent COVID-19. Sources were T cells, B-cell-depleted T cells, or PBMCs; the material itself was cDNA or gDNA.

The chain employs TRBV15 and TRBJ2-7; D may be TRBD1 (6 bases). The sample was peripheral blood. This TCR came from a woman aged 18-29 years who had recovered from COVID-19. The CDR3 loop is CATSHTGPSYEQYF. CDR3 coding DNA: TGTGCCACCAGTCATACAGGGCCCTCCTACGAGCAGTACTTC.